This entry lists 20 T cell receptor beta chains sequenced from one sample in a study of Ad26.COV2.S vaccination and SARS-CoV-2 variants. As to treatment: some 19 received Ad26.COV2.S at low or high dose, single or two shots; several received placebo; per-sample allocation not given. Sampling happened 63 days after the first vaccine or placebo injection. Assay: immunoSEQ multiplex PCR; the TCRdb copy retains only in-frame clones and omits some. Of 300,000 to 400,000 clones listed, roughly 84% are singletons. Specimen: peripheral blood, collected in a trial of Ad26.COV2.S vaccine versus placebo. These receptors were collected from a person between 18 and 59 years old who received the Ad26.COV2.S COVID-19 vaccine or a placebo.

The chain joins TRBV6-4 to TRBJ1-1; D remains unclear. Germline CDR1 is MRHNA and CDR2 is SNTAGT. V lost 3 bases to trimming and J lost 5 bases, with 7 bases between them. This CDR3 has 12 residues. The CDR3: CASSDGRTEAFF. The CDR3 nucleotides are TGTGCCAGCAGTGATGGGCGTACTGAAGCTTTCTTT.

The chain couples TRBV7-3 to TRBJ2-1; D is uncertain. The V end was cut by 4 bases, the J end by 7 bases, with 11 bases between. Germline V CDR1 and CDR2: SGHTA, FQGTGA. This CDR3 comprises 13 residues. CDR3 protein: CASSSRNGNEQFF. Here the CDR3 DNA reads TGTGCCAGCAGCTCCCGGAACGGGAATGAGCAGTTCTTC.

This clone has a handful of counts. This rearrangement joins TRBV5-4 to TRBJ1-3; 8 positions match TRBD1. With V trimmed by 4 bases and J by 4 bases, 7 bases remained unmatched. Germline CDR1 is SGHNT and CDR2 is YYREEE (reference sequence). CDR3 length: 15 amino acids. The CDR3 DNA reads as TGTGCCAGCAGCGTGGACAGGGTTGACGGAAACACCATATATTTT. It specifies CASSVDRVDGNTIYF.

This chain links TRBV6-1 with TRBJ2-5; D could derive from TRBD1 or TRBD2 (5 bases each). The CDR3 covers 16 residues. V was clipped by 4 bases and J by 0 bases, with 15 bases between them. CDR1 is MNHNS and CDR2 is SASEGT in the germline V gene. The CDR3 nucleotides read TGTGCCAGCAGTGTCGGGACCTTCCCCCACCAAGAGACCCAGTACTTC. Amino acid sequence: CASSVGTFPHQETQYF.

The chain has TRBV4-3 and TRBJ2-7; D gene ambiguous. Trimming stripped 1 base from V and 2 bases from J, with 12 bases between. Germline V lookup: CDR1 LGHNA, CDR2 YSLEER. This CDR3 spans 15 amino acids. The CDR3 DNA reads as TGCGCCAGCAGCCAAGGGACCTTCATTACCTACGAGCAGTACTTC. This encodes CASSQGTFITYEQYF.

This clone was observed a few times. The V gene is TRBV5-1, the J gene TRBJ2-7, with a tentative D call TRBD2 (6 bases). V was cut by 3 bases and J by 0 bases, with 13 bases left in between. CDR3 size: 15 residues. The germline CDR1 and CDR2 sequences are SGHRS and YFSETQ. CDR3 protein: CASSSGRGSSYEQYF. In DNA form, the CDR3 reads TGCGCCAGCAGCTCTGGACGGGGGAGCTCCTACGAGCAGTACTTC.

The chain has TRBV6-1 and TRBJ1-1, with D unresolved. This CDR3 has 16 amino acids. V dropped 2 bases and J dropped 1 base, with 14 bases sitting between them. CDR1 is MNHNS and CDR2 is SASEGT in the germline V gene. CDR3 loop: CASSEILGRGNTEAFF. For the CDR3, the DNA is TGTGCCAGCAGTGAAATCCTCGGACGGGGGAACACTGAAGCTTTCTTT.

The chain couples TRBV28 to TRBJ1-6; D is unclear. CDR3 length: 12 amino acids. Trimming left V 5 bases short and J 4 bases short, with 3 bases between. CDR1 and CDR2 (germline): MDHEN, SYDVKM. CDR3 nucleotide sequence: TGTGCCAGCAGTCTATATAATTCACCCCTCCACTTT. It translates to CASSLYNSPLHF.

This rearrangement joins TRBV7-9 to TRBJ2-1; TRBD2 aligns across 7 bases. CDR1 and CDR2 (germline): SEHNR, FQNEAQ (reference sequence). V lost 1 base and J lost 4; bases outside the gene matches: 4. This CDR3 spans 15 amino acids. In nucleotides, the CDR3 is TGTGCCAGCAGCTTAGTACTAGCGTCATACAATGAGCAGTTCTTC. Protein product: CASSLVLASYNEQFF.

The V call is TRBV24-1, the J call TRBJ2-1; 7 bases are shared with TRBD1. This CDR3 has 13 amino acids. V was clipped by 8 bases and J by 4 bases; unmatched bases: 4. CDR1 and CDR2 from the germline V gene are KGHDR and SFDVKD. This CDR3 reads CATMGQPYNEQFF. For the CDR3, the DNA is TGTGCCACCATGGGACAGCCGTACAATGAGCAGTTCTTC.

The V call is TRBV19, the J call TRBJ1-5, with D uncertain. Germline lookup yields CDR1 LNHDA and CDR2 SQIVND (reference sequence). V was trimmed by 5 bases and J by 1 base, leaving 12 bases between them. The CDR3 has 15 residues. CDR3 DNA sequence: TGTGCCAGTAGTGTCATGGGTCGGAGCAATCAGCCCCAGCATTTT. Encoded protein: CASSVMGRSNQPQHF.

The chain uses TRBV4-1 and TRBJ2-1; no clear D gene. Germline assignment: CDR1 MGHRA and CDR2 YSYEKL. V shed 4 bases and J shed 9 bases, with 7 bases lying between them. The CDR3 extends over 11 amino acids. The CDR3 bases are TGCGCCAGCAGCCCGGGTATTGAGCAGTTCTTC. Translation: CASSPGIEQFF.

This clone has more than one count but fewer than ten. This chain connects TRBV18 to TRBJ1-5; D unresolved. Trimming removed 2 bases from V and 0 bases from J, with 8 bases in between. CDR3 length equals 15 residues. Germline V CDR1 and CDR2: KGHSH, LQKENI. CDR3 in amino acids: CASSPRADSNQPQHF. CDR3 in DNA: TGTGCCAGCTCACCAAGGGCAGATAGCAATCAGCCCCAGCATTTT.

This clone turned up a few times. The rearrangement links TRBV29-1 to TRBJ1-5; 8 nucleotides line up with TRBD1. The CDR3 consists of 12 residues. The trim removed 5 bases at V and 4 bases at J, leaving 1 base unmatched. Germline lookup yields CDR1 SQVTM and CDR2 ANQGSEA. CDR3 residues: CSVRTGNQPQHF. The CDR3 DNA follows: TGCAGCGTTAGGACAGGGAATCAGCCCCAGCATTTT. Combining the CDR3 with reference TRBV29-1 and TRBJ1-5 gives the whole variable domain SAVISQKPSRDICQRGTSLTIQCQVDSQVTMMFWYRQQPGQSLTLIATANQGSEATYESGFVIDKFPISRPNLTFSTLTVSNMSPEDSSIYLCSVRTGNQPQHFGDGTRLSIL.

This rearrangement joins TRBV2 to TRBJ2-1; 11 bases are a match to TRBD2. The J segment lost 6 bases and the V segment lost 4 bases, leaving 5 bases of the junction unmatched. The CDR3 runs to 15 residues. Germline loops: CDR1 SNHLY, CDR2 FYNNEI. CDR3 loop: CASSARLAGGNEQFF. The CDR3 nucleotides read TGTGCCAGCAGTGCCAGGCTAGCGGGGGGCAATGAGCAGTTCTTC.

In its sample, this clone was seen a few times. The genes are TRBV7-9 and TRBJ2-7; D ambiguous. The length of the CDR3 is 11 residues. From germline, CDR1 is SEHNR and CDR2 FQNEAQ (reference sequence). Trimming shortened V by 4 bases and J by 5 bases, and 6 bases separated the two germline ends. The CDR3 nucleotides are TGTGCCAGCAGCTCAGGCAACGAGCAGTACTTC. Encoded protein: CASSSGNEQYF.

This CDR3 reads CARLAGVNTGELFF. The DNA of the CDR3 is TGTGCCAGACTAGCGGGGGTTAACACCGGGGAGCTGTTTTTT. The chain links TRBV30 to TRBJ2-2; 12 positions agree with TRBD2. CDR1 and CDR2 from the germline V gene are GTSNPN and SVGIG (reference sequence). V gave up 8 bases and J gave up 2 bases; unmatched junction bases: 3. This CDR3 has 14 amino acids.

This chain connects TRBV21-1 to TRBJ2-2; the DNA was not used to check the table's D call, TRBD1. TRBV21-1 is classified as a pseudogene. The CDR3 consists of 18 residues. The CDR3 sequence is CASSSSYRGNGDTGELFF. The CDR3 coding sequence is TGTGCCAGCAGCTCATCGTACAGGGGAAATGGGGACACCGGGGAGCTGTTTTTT.

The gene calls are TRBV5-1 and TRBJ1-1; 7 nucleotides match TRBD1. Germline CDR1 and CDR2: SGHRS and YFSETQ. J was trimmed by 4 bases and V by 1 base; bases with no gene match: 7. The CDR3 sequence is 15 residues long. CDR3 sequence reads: CASSLTGDRITEAFF. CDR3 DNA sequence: TGCGCCAGCAGCTTGACAGGGGATCGTATCACTGAAGCTTTCTTT.

Here the CDR3 DNA reads TGTGCCAGCAGCCTCCTGGGCAGCTTCCTAACTATGGCTGGCTACACCTTC. It specifies CASSLLGSFLTMAGYTF. The chain employs TRBV27 and TRBJ1-2; D call uncertain. V was shortened by 6 bases and J by 7 bases, with 27 bases between the two germline ends. The CDR3 is 17 residues long. The V gene's germline CDR1 is MNHEY and CDR2 SMNVEV (reference sequence).